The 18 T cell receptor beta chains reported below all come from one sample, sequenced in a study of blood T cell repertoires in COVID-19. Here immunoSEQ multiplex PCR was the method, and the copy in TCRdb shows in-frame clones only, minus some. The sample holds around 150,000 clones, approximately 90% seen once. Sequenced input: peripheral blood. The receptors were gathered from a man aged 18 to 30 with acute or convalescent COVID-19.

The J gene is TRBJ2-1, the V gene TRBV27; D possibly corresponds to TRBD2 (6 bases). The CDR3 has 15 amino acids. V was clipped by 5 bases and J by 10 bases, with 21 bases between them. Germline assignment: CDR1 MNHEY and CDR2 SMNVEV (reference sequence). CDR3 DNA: TGTGCCAGCAGTCCAGGACTAACAAGAACCACGGAGCAGTTCTTC. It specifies CASSPGLTRTTEQFF.

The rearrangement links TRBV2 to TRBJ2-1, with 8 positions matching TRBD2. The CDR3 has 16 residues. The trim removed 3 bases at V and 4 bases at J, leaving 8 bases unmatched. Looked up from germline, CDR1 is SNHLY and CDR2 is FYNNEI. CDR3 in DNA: TGTGCCAGCAGTGACCCGAGCGGGAGTTCTTACAATGAGCAGTTCTTC. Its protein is CASSDPSGSSYNEQFF.

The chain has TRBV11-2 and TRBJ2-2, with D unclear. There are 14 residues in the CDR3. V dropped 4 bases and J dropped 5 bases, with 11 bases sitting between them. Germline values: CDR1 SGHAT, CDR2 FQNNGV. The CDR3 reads CASSSVGVTGELFF. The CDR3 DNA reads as TGTGCCAGCAGCTCGGTAGGAGTTACCGGGGAGCTGTTTTTT.

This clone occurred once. CDR3 DNA sequence: TGTGCCTGGAGTGAACGGGGGGACACTGAAGCTTTCTTT. Protein product: CAWSERGDTEAFF. V and J are TRBV30 and TRBJ1-1; maybe TRBD1 (5 bases). The V and J ends lost 1 base and 3 bases respectively, with 9 bases between them. The CDR3 sequence is 13 residues long. Germline values: CDR1 GTSNPN, CDR2 SVGIG (reference sequence).

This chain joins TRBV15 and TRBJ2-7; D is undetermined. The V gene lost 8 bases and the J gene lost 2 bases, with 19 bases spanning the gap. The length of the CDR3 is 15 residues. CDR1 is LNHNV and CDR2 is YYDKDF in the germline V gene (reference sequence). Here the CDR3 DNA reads TGTGCCACCTCCCATCGCACAGAGCCCACCTACGAGCAGTACTTC. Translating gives CATSHRTEPTYEQYF.

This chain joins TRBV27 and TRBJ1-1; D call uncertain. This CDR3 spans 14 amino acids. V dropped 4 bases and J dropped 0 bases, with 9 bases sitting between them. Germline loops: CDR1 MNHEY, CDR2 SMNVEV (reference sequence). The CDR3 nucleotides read TGTGCCAGCAGTTCATCCGGGGTGAACACTGAAGCTTTCTTT. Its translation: CASSSSGVNTEAFF.

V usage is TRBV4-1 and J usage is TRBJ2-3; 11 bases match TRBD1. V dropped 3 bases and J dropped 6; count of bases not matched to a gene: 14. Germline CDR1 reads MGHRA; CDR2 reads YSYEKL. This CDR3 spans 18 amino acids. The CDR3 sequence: CASSQVPARTGGRDTQYF. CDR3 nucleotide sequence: TGCGCCAGCAGCCAGGTCCCCGCAAGGACAGGGGGCCGGGATACGCAGTATTTT.

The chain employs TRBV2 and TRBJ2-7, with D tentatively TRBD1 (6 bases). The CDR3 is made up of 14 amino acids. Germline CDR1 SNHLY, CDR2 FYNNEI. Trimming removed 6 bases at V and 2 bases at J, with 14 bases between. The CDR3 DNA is TGTGCCAGCAGGTTGGACAGTACCACCTACGAGCAGTACTTC. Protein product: CASRLDSTTYEQYF.

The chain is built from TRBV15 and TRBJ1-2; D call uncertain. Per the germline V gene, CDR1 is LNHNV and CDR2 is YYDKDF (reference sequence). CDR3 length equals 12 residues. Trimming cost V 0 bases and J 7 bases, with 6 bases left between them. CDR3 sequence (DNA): TGTGCCACCAGCAGAGATCGTTCTGGCTACACCTTC. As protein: CATSRDRSGYTF. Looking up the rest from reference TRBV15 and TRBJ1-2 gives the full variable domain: DAMVIQNPRYQVTQFGKPVTLSCSQTLNHNVMYWYQQKSSQAPKLLFHYYDKDFNNEADTPDNFQSRRPNTSFCFLDIRSPGLGDTAMYLCATSRDRSGYTFGSGTRLTVV.

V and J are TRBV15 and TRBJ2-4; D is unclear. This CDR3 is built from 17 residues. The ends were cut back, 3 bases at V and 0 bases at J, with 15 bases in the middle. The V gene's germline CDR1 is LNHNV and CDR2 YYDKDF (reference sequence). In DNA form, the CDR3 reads TGTGCCACCAGCAGCTCCTCTATTACAGTAGCCAAAAACATTCAGTACTTC. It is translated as CATSSSSITVAKNIQYF.

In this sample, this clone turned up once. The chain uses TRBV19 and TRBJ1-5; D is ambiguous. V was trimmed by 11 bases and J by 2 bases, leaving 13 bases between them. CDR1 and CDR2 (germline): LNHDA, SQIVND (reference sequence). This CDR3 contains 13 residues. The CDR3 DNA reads TGTGCCTTCCACGGGGATTGCAATCAGCCCCAGCATTTT. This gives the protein CAFHGDCNQPQHF.

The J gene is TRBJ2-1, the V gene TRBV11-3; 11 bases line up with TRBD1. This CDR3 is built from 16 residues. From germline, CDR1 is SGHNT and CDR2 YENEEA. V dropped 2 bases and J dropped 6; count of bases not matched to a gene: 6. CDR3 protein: CASSLSTGTGGNEQFF. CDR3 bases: TGTGCCAGCAGCTTAAGTACCGGGACAGGGGGCAATGAGCAGTTCTTC. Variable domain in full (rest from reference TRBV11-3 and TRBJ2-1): EAGVVQSPRYKIIEKKQPVAFWCNPISGHNTLYWYLQNLGQGPELLIRYENEEAVDDSQLPKDRFSAERLKGVDSTLKIQPAELGDSAVYLCASSLSTGTGGNEQFFGPGTRLTVL.

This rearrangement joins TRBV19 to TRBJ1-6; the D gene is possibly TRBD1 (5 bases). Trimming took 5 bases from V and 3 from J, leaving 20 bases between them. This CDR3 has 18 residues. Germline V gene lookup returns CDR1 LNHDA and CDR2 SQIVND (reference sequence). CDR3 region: CASSFDPNYDSYNSPLHF. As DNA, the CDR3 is TGTGCCAGTAGTTTTGATCCCAACTACGACAGCTATAATTCACCCCTCCACTTT. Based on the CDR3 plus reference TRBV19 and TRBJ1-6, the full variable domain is DGGITQSPKYLFRKEGQNVTLSCEQNLNHDAMYWYRQDPGQGLRLIYYSQIVNDFQKGDIAEGYSVSREKKESFPLTVTSAQKNPTAFYLCASSFDPNYDSYNSPLHFGNGTRLTVT.

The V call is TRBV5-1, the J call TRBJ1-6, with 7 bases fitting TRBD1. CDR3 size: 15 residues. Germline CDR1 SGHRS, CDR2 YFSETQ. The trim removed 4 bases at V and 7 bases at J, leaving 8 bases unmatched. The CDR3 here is CASSNSTGYNSPLHF. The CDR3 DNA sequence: TGCGCCAGCAGCAACTCGACAGGGTACAATTCACCCCTCCACTTT.

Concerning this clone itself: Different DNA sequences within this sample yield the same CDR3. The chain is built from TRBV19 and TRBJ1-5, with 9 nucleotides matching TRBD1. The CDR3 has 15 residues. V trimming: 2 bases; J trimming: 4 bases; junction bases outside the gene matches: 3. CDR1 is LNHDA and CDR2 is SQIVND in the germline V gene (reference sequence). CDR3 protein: CASSIRGQGNQPQHF. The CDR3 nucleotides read TGTGCCAGTAGTATAAGGGGACAGGGTAATCAGCCCCAGCATTTT.

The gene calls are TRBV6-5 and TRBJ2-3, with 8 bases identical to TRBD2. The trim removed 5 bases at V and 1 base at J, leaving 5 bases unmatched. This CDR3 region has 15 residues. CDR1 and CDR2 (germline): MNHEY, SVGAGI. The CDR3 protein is CASSRLAWGTDTQYF. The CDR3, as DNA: TGTGCCAGCAGTCGACTAGCGTGGGGCACAGATACGCAGTATTTT.

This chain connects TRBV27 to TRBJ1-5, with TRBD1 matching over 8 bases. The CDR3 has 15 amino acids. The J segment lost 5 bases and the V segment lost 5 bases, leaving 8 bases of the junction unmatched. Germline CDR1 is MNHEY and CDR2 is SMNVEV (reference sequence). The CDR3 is CASSPGTGGDQPQHF. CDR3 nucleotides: TGTGCCAGCAGTCCTGGGACAGGCGGGGATCAGCCCCAGCATTTT.

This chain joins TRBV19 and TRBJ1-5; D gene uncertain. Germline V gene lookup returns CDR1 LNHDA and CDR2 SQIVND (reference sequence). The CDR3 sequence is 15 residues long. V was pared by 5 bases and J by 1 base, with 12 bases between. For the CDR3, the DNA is TGTGCCAGTAGTGCGATTAGTCAAAGCAATCAGCCCCAGCATTTT. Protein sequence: CASSAISQSNQPQHF.